This T cell receptor beta chain came from a study of technical replicates of blood from several donors (dated by TCRdb to the late 2010s). Comments on this clone: The antigen it binds to is not known. It has no much larger one-base neighbor in the sample; base qualities were not kept.

CDR3 length: 13 amino acids, cysteine to phenylalanine. The CDR3 DNA has 39 bases and is translated from base 1. The junction shows trimming of 6 bases on V and 4 bases on J, and the gene matches do not reach 4 bases of it. CDR1 is given as SGHVS and CDR2 as FNYEAQ, both from the germline V gene. Libraries were constructed by the immunoSEQ multiplex PCR assay. Entries here come from immuneACCESS through TCRdb and include only in-frame sequences with V and J called. Some clones fail to appear in such tables; in the studies checked, an unresolved V gene covers under half of the shortfall, and the cause of the remainder is unknown. The sample table lists tens of thousands of clones, 91% of them with a count of one. Less than 5% of the sample rests with the top ten.

This sequence originates from a human donor in good health. Some clones in this sample may be carry-over from other donors' samples. Input material: PBMCs. The receptor chain draws on TRBV7-6 and TRBJ2-3, with 7 bases matching TRBD2. For the CDR3, the sequence is CASSKTSPDTQYF. The nucleotide sequence reads TGTGCCAGCAGTAAGACTAGCCCAGATACGCAGTATTTT. The full variable domain, with segments outside the CDR3 supplied by the reference TRBV7-6 and TRBJ2-3 proteins, appears as GAGVSQSPRYKVTKRGQDVALRCDPISGHVSLYWYRQALGQGPEFLTYFNYEAQQDKSGLPNDRFSAERPEGSISTLTIQRTEQRDSAMYRCASSKTSPDTQYFGPGTRLTVL.